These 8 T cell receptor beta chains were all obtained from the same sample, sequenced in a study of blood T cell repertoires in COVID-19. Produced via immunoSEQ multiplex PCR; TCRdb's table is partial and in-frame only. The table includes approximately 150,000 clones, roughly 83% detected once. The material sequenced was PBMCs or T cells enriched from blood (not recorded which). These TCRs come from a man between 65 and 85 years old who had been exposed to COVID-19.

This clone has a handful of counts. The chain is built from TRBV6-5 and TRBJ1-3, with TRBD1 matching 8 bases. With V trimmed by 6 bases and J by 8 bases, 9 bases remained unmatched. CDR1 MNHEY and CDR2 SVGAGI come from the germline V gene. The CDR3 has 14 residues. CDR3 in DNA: TGTGCCAGCAGCCTCGACAGGGGAATAGACACCATATATTTT. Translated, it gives CASSLDRGIDTIYF.

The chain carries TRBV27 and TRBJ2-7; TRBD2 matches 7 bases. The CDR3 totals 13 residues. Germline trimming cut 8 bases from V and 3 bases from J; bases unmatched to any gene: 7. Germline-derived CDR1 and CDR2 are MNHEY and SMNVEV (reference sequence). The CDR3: CASRVSGGYEQYF. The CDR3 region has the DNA TGTGCCAGCCGGGTTTCGGGGGGCTACGAGCAGTACTTC.

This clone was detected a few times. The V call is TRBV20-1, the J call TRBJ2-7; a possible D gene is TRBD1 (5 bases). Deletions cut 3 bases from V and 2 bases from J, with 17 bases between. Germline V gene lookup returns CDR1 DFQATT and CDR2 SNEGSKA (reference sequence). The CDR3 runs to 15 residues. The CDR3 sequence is CSASLVGRPTYEQYF. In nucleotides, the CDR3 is TGCAGTGCTAGTCTTGTGGGGCGACCCACCTACGAGCAGTACTTC.

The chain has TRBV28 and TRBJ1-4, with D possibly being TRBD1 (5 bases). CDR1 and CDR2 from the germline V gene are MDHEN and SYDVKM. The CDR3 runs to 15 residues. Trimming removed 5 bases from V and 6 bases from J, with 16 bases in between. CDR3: CASSEPGSLDEKLFF. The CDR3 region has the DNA TGTGCCAGCAGTGAACCAGGGTCCCTTGATGAAAAACTGTTTTTT.

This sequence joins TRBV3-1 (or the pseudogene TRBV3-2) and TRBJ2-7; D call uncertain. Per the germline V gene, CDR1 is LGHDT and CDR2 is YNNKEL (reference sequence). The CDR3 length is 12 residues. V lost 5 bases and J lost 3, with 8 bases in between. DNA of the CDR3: TGTGCCAGCAGCGGTACTGGCTACGAGCAGTACTTC. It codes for CASSGTGYEQYF.

CDR3 region: CASSLAGGPRTGELFF. DNA of the CDR3: TGTGCCAGCAGCTTAGCGGGAGGGCCTAGAACCGGGGAGCTGTTTTTT. The chain joins TRBV7-2 to TRBJ2-2, with 7 bases fitting TRBD2. Germline trimming cut 0 bases from V and 5 bases from J; bases unmatched to any gene: 6. The CDR3 sequence is 16 residues long. From germline, CDR1 is SGHTA and CDR2 FQGNSA.

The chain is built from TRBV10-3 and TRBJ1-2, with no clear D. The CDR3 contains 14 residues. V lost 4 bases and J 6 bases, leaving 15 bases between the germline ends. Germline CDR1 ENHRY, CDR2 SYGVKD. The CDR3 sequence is CAISAASPGDGYTF. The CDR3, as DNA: TGTGCCATCAGTGCGGCGTCTCCCGGGGATGGCTACACCTTC.

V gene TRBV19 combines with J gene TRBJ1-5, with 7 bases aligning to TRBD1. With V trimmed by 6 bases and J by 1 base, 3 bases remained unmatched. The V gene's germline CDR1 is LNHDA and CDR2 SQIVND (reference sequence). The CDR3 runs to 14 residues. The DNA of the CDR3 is TGTGCCAGTAGCGACAGGGTAAGCAATCAGCCCCAGCATTTT. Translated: CASSDRVSNQPQHF.